The 27 T cell receptor beta chains presented below share a single source sample, sequenced in a study of cytomegalovirus exposure and HLA in healthy donors. The PCR made use of 60 Vbeta and 13 Jbeta primers. Clones were sequenced by immunoSEQ multiplex PCR, and TCRdb holds only the in-frame ones, with some missing. The sample lists roughly 120,000 clones; 65% to 85% were seen once. Sequenced material: PBMCs. The receptors originated from a man aged 45-65 years in good health and CMV-seropositive.

The gene calls are TRBV6-1 and TRBJ2-1; TRBD1 matches at 7 bases. Germline V gene data show CDR1 as MNHNS and CDR2 as SASEGT. Losses at the gene ends were 2 bases for V and 3 bases for J; bases not matched to a gene: 7. This CDR3 region has 16 residues. The DNA of the CDR3 is TGTGCCAGCAGTGAAAGGGTGAGGGGGCTCTACAATGAGCAGTTCTTC. As protein: CASSERVRGLYNEQFF.

The chain is built from TRBV6-5 and TRBJ1-1, with D possibly being TRBD1 (5 bases). The CDR3 length is 15 residues. Per germline, CDR1 MNHEY and CDR2 SVGAGI. V was pared by 0 bases and J by 4 bases, with 12 bases between. The CDR3 loop reads CASSYSRLGLTEAFF. The CDR3 DNA is TGTGCCAGCAGTTACTCGAGGTTGGGGCTCACTGAAGCTTTCTTT.

J is TRBJ2-1 and V is TRBV5-8; possibly TRBD1 for D (6 bases). Trimming removed 7 bases from V and 4 bases from J, with 9 bases in between. This CDR3 spans 12 amino acids. Germline-derived CDR1 and CDR2 are SGHTS and YDEGEE. The chain's CDR3 is CASGGQYNEQFF. The DNA of the CDR3 is TGTGCCAGCGGGGGCCAGTACAATGAGCAGTTCTTC. The whole variable domain, filled in from reference TRBV5-8 and TRBJ2-1, reads EAGVTQSPTHLIKTRGQQATLRCSPISGHTSVYWYQQALGLGLQFLLWYDEGEERNRGNFPPRFSGRQFPNYSSELNVNALELEDSALYLCASGGQYNEQFFGPGTRLTVL.

The V and J genes are TRBV18 and TRBJ1-1; no firm D call. The CDR3 has 13 amino acids. Germline values: CDR1 KGHSH, CDR2 LQKENI. V gave up 4 bases and J gave up 1 base, with 7 bases separating them. This chain's CDR3 is CASSRPENTEAFF. CDR3 sequence (DNA): TGTGCCAGCTCACGTCCAGAGAACACTGAAGCTTTCTTT.

The rearrangement joins TRBV6-5 to TRBJ1-2; D uncertain. This CDR3 has 14 residues. V was pared by 6 bases and J by 5 bases, with 16 bases between. CDR1 MNHEY and CDR2 SVGAGI come from the germline V gene. The CDR3 nucleotides read TGTGCCAGCAGCCAGGACCGAGGGATGTATGGCTACACCTTC. Translating it yields CASSQDRGMYGYTF.

DNA for the CDR3: TGTGCCAGCAGCCTAATAGCGGGAGTTGGGACAGATACGCAGTATTTT. Translated: CASSLIAGVGTDTQYF. The chain combines TRBV7-2 with TRBJ2-3, with TRBD2 matching 9 bases. Trimming took 5 bases from V and 3 from J; bases not matched to a gene: 9. Germline CDR1 SGHTA, CDR2 FQGNSA. CDR3 length: 16 amino acids.

This rearrangement joins TRBV15 to TRBJ2-3; 7 bases are shared with TRBD2. The V gene end was trimmed by 4 bases and the J gene end by 5 bases; junction bases not matched to a gene: 9. Germline loops: CDR1 LNHNV, CDR2 YYDKDF (reference sequence). The CDR3 is 15 residues long. Here the CDR3 DNA reads TGTGCCACCAGCACTATGGGAGGGCCGGGAGATACGCAGTATTTT. Its protein product is CATSTMGGPGDTQYF.

Only a few counts were recorded for this clone. This rearrangement joins TRBV6-1 to TRBJ2-2; 16 bases agree with TRBD2. Germline V gives CDR1 MNHNS, CDR2 SASEGT. This CDR3 has 20 residues. Trimming took 4 bases from V and 4 from J; bases not matched to a gene: 12. The CDR3 loop reads CASSATGTSGRAWSTGELFF. The CDR3 nucleotides are TGTGCCAGCAGTGCTACCGGGACTAGCGGGAGGGCCTGGAGCACCGGGGAGCTGTTTTTT.

This chain uses TRBV29-1 with TRBJ2-1; the D gene is possibly TRBD2 (6 bases). The CDR3 runs to 11 residues. Germline V gene data show CDR1 as SQVTM and CDR2 as ANQGSEA. V lost 6 bases and J 8 bases, leaving 11 bases between the germline ends. Here the CDR3 DNA reads TGCAGCGTGGGGCGGGGCGATGAGCAGTTCTTC. This translates into CSVGRGDEQFF.

This clone was picked up a small number of times. The chain carries TRBV11-2 and TRBJ2-5; the D gene is possibly TRBD2 (6 bases). The CDR3 is 14 residues long. Trimming stripped 6 bases from V and 4 bases from J, with 15 bases between. The germline V gene encodes CDR1 SGHAT and CDR2 FQNNGV. CDR3 in DNA: TGTGCCAGCAGTTCTCAGGGAGGAGTAGAGACCCAGTACTTC. Its protein is CASSSQGGVETQYF.

The gene calls are TRBV11-2 and TRBJ1-1; TRBD1 matches 10 bases. Germline CDR1 and CDR2: SGHAT and FQNNGV. V lost 5 bases and J lost 1; bases outside the gene matches: 7. The CDR3 has 16 residues. The CDR3, as DNA: TGTGCCAGCAGCGCCGGGACAGGGGTCAGGAACACTGAAGCTTTCTTT. This encodes CASSAGTGVRNTEAFF. Together with reference TRBV11-2 and TRBJ1-1, the CDR3 gives the full variable domain: EAGVAQSPRYKIIEKRQSVAFWCNPISGHATLYWYQQILGQGPKLLIQFQNNGVVDDSQLPKDRFSAERLKGVDSTLKIQPAKLEDSAVYLCASSAGTGVRNTEAFFGQGTRLTVV.

This clone was seen a few times. The gene calls are TRBV29-1 and TRBJ2-3, with 12 positions matching TRBD2. The V gene end was trimmed by 6 bases and the J gene end by 5 bases; junction bases not matched to a gene: 6. Germline loops: CDR1 SQVTM, CDR2 ANQGSEA. This CDR3 spans 14 amino acids. Here the CDR3 reads CSVRLAGVRDTQYF. CDR3 DNA: TGCAGCGTCCGACTAGCGGGAGTAAGAGATACGCAGTATTTT.

The chain uses TRBV19 and TRBJ2-5; 9 nucleotides align to TRBD2. The closer fit of TRBJ2-7 to the DNA end suggests the J call may be wrong. In germline, CDR1 is LNHDA, CDR2 SQIVND (reference sequence). This CDR3 comprises 14 residues. CDR3 loop: CASSDSSGDYEQYF. The CDR3 bases are TGTGCCAGTAGTGACTCTAGCGGGGACTACGAGCAGTACTTC.

The J gene is TRBJ2-1, the V gene TRBV11-2; TRBD1 matches 7 bases. Unmatched junction bases numbered 8, after V lost 5 bases and J lost 4 bases. Germline V gives CDR1 SGHAT, CDR2 FQNNGV. The CDR3 extends over 15 amino acids. CDR3 sequence reads: CASSRRGQGYNEQFF. CDR3 coding DNA: TGTGCCAGCAGCCGAAGGGGGCAAGGGTACAATGAGCAGTTCTTC.

The chain joins TRBV27 to TRBJ2-7; TRBD2 matches 10 bases. Germline loops: CDR1 MNHEY, CDR2 SMNVEV (reference sequence). With 5 bases clipped from V and 5 bases from J, the junction kept 12 bases outside the gene matches. CDR3 length: 16 amino acids. The CDR3 region is CASSRLGLAGDDEQYF. In nucleotides, the CDR3 is TGTGCCAGCAGTAGACTCGGGCTAGCGGGAGATGACGAGCAGTACTTC.

As to this clone: The junction departs from germline at one end; a sequencing error may be responsible. The V call is TRBV7-9, the J call TRBJ1-5, with 9 positions matching TRBD1. The CDR3 sequence is 16 residues long. Germline-derived CDR1 and CDR2 are SEHNR and FQNEAQ (reference sequence). The CDR3 reads CSSSPWTGDGNQPQHF. CDR3 sequence (DNA): TGTTCCAGCAGCCCCTGGACAGGGGACGGGAATCAGCCCCAGCATTTT.

This clone was counted between two and nine times. The chain carries TRBV2 and TRBJ2-7; 7 nucleotides match TRBD1. J gave up 5 bases and V 6 bases, and 13 bases lay outside the gene matches. The CDR3 runs 15 residues. Germline CDR1 SNHLY, CDR2 FYNNEI. The CDR3 loop is CASRRGDSPSHEQYF. The CDR3 nucleotides read TGTGCCAGCAGGCGAGGGGACAGCCCATCCCACGAGCAGTACTTC.

The rearrangement joins TRBV6-5 to TRBJ2-2; a possible D gene is TRBD1 (6 bases). Germline values: CDR1 MNHEY, CDR2 SVGAGI. V was shortened by 5 bases and J by 0 bases, with 7 bases between the two germline ends. The CDR3 spans 14 residues. Here the CDR3 DNA reads TGTGCCAGCAGTACAGGGACGAACACCGGGGAGCTGTTTTTT. This translates into CASSTGTNTGELFF.

With respect to this clone: Within the sample, other DNA sequences also encode this same CDR3. The chain employs TRBV7-2 and TRBJ2-3; perhaps TRBD2 as D (6 bases). Between the trimmed V and J ends, which lost 2 bases and 3 bases, there was a span of 6 bases. CDR1 and CDR2 from the germline V gene are SGHTA and FQGNSA. This CDR3 has 13 residues. The CDR3 reads CASSLSGTDTQYF. CDR3 in DNA: TGTGCCAGCAGCTTAAGCGGGACAGATACGCAGTATTTT.

This chain links TRBV19 with TRBJ2-1, with 7 bases lining up with TRBD2. V was pared by 5 bases and J by 0 bases, with 4 bases of the junction left unmatched. This CDR3 comprises 15 residues. The germline V gene has CDR1 LNHDA and CDR2 SQIVND (reference sequence). CDR3 in amino acids: CASSGRVSSYNEQFF. DNA for the CDR3: TGTGCCAGTAGTGGGAGGGTTAGCTCCTACAATGAGCAGTTCTTC.

The rearrangement uses TRBV29-1 and TRBJ2-7; 11 bases line up with TRBD2. CDR1 and CDR2 (germline): SQVTM, ANQGSEA. The CDR3 is 16 residues long. The V gene end was trimmed by 7 bases and the J gene end by 4 bases; junction bases not matched to a gene: 15. Here the CDR3 reads CSADLAASGRQYEQYF. The DNA of the CDR3 is TGCAGCGCTGACCTCGCGGCTAGCGGGAGGCAGTACGAGCAGTACTTC.

This rearrangement joins TRBV4-1 to TRBJ2-1; TRBD2 matches at 12 bases. The germline V gene encodes CDR1 MGHRA and CDR2 YSYEKL. The ends lost 2 bases at V and 5 bases at J; junction bases unmatched: 7. The CDR3 spans 17 residues. This chain's CDR3 is CASSQSSGGAWHNEQFF. The CDR3 DNA sequence: TGCGCCAGCAGCCAATCTAGCGGGGGGGCATGGCACAATGAGCAGTTCTTC.

This clone was counted only a few times. V is TRBV4-3 and J is TRBJ1-1; the D is unclear. The CDR3 spans 13 residues. Trimming stripped 6 bases from V and 2 bases from J, with 10 bases between. Germline V CDR1 and CDR2: LGHNA, YSLEER. Written as DNA, the CDR3 is TGCGCCAGCAGTCAAATTACAAACACTGAAGCTTTCTTT. Translated: CASSQITNTEAFF.

The rearrangement links TRBV4-1 to TRBJ2-7; D is possibly TRBD1 (6 bases). The CDR3 has 14 residues. The ends were cut back, 1 base at V and 4 bases at J, with 11 bases in the middle. Germline values: CDR1 MGHRA, CDR2 YSYEKL. As DNA, the CDR3 is TGCGCCAGCAGCCAAGGCCCAGGGGTATACGAGCAGTACTTC. This translates into CASSQGPGVYEQYF.

This clone has only a few counts. The chain is built from TRBV4-2 and TRBJ1-5, with a possible D match to TRBD1 (5 bases). The CDR3 runs to 15 residues. The ends were cut back, 0 bases at V and 1 base at J, with 7 bases in the middle. Germline CDR1 LGHNA, CDR2 YNFKEQ. CDR3 sequence (DNA): TGTGCCAGCAGCCAAGAACAGGCGAGCAATCAGCCCCAGCATTTT. This gives the protein CASSQEQASNQPQHF.

This clone has more than one count but fewer than ten. The rearrangement uses TRBV9 and TRBJ2-2; the D is unclear. The germline V gene has CDR1 SGDLS and CDR2 YYNGEE. There are 14 residues in the CDR3. V was shortened by 0 bases and J by 5 bases, with 8 bases between the two germline ends. The CDR3 nucleotides read TGTGCCAGCAGCGTAGCGGTTGTGACCGGGGAGCTGTTTTTT. This sequence encodes CASSVAVVTGELFF. The variable domain in full, with the rest retrieved from reference TRBV9 and TRBJ2-2, is DSGVTQTPKHLITATGQRVTLRCSPRSGDLSVYWYQQSLDQGLQFLIQYYNGEERAKGNILERFSAQQFPDLHSELNLSSLELGDSALYFCASSVAVVTGELFFGEGSRLTVL.

The chain carries TRBV4-1 and TRBJ2-7, with D unresolved. The V end lost 0 bases, the J end lost 5 bases, and 11 bases lay between the germline ends. The CDR3 loop spans 14 amino acids. In germline, CDR1 is MGHRA, CDR2 YSYEKL. The CDR3 loop reads CASSQEGRPHEQYF. The CDR3 DNA follows: TGCGCCAGCAGCCAAGAGGGCAGGCCCCACGAGCAGTACTTC.